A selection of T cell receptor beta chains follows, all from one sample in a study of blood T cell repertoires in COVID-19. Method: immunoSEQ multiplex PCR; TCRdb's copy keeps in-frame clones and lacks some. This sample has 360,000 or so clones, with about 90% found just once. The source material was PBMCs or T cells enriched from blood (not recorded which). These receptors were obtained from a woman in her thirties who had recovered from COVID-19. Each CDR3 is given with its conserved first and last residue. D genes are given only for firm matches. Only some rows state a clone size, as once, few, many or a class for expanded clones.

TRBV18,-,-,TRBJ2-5,TGTGCCAGCTCGCCGGGTCAAGAGACCCAGTACTTC,CASSPGQETQYF
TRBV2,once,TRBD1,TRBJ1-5,TGTGCCAGCAGGGACAGGGGGAGGAATCAGCCCCAGCATTTT,CASRDRGRNQPQHF
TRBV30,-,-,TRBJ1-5,TGTGCCTGGAGCGAGATCAGCGGTCAGCCCCAGCATTTT,CAWSEISGQPQHF
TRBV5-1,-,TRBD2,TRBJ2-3,TGCGCCAGCAGCTTGGATGGCGGGGGGAGCACAGATACGCAGTATTTT,CASSLDGGGSTDTQYF
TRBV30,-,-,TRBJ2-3,TGTGCCTGGATGACTCCGTCAGATACGCAGTATTTT,CAWMTPSDTQYF
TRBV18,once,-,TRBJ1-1,TGTGCCAGCTCACTCCAGGGCACGGGCACTGAAGCTTTCTTT,CASSLQGTGTEAFF
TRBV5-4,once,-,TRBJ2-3,TGTGCCAGCAGTCTACAGGTCAGCGCTCCAGATACGCAGTATTTT,CASSLQVSAPDTQYF
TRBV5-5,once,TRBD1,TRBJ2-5,TGTGCCAGCAGCAACGGGACAGGGGTATGGGAGACCCAGTACTTC,CASSNGTGVWETQYF
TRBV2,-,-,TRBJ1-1,TGTGCCAGCAGTGACCCGAGAGTGGCTGAAGCTTTCTTT,CASSDPRVAEAFF
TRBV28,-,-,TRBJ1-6,TGTGCCAGCAGTCCCCCTTCCTATAATTCACCCCTCCACTTT,CASSPPSYNSPLHF
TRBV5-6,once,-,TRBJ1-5,TGTGCCAGCAGCTCGAGAGAGCGGGGTCGATTTGGCAATCAGCCCCAGCATTTT,CASSSRERGRFGNQPQHF
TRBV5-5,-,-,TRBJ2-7,TGTGCCAGCAGCTGGACCCGGGGAACCTACGAGCAGTACTTC,CASSWTRGTYEQYF
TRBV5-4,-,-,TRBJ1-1,TGTGCCAGCAGCCGCCCCCGGTCAGAAGCTTTCTTT,CASSRPRSEAFF
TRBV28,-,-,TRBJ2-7,TGTGCCAGCAGACGCGGAGGGCCCGGATCCTACGAGCAGTACTTC,CASRRGGPGSYEQYF